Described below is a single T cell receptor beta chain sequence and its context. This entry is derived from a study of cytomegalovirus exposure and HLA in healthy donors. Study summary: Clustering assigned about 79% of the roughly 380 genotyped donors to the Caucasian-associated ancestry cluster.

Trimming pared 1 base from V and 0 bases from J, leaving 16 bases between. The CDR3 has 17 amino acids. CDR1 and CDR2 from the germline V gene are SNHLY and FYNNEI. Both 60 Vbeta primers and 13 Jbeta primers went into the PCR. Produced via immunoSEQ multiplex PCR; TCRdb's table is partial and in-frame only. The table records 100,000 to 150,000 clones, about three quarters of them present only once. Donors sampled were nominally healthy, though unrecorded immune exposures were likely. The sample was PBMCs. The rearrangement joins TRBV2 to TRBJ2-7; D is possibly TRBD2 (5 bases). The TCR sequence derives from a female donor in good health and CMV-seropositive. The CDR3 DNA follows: TGTGCCAGCAGTGAAGGCCGAGTAATTCGGGACTCCTACGAGCAGTACTTC. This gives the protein CASSEGRVIRDSYEQYF.